The 30 T cell receptor beta chains in this list originate from one sample, sequenced in a study of blood T cells in healthy people across ages. Sample-barcoded 5' priming and a J-beta primer mix drove a second PCR of about 6 to 12 cycles. TCRdb re-derived calls from the 5' RACE reads in MiXCR, one entry per CDR3 protein. The data hold 1.5 million to 2 million distinct CDR3 sequences, with 28% observed a single time. The sample was blood. The receptors were sampled from a woman in her twenties or thirties in good health.

This clonotype was recorded many times. The rearrangement joins TRBV12-3 or TRBV12-4 to TRBJ2-7; tentative D call: TRBD2 (6 bases). V lost 6 bases and J lost 2, with 20 bases in between. The CDR3 totals 16 residues. CDR3 amino acids: CASSGGITGSTYEQYF. In DNA, the CDR3 is TGTGCCAGCAGCGGGGGAATCACAGGTTCCACCTACGAGCAGTACTTC.

A single count supports this clonotype. The final CDR3 position lacks the conserved phenylalanine or tryptophan, pointing to a likely read error. This chain joins TRBV6-6 and TRBJ1-5, with D possibly TRBD1 on 5 matching bases. The CDR3 loop spans 14 amino acids. The germline CDR1 and CDR2 sequences are MNHNY and SVGAGI (reference sequence). V was pared by 6 bases and J by 2 bases, with 11 bases between. CDR3 amino acids: CASSSREGNQPQHC. The CDR3 DNA sequence: TGTGCCAGCAGCTCCAGGGAGGGCAATCAGCCCCAGCATTGT.

The sample holds a few counts of this clonotype. This chain connects TRBV28 to TRBJ1-1, with D unclear. Germline V gene sequence: CDR1 MDHEN, CDR2 SYDVKM. This CDR3 comprises 16 residues. V was trimmed by 5 bases and J by 7 bases, leaving 23 bases between them. The CDR3: CASSLAEGRDLSEAFF. The CDR3 nucleotides read TGTGCCAGCAGTCTAGCGGAAGGAAGGGATCTTAGTGAAGCTTTCTTT.

This clonotype appeared a few times. This chain joins TRBV4-1 and TRBJ1-1; D gene unclear. CDR3 length equals 12 residues. The V end was cut by 1 base, the J end by 9 bases, with 9 bases between. Germline lookup yields CDR1 MGHRA and CDR2 YSYEKL. The CDR3 bases are TGCGCCAGCAGCCAAGGAGGACCGCAAGCTTTCTTT. Its protein product is CASSQGGPQAFF.

The chain employs TRBV24-1 and TRBJ2-3; the D gene is possibly TRBD2 (6 bases). V was pared by 5 bases and J by 0 bases, with 8 bases between. Germline loops: CDR1 KGHDR, CDR2 SFDVKD. The CDR3 loop spans 14 amino acids. CDR3 loop: CATSAGTSTDTQYF. The DNA for the CDR3 is TGTGCCACCAGTGCAGGGACTAGCACAGATACGCAGTATTTT.

In its sample, this clonotype was seen many times. The V and J genes are TRBV15 and TRBJ2-7; 7 bases are a match to TRBD1. The CDR3 is 15 amino acids. Germline V gene lookup returns CDR1 LNHNV and CDR2 YYDKDF (reference sequence). J was trimmed by 0 bases and V by 3 bases; bases with no gene match: 5. CDR3 DNA: TGTGCCACCAGCAGGGGGGACAGTACCTCCTACGAGCAGTACTTC. It yields the protein CATSRGDSTSYEQYF.

This clonotype has only a few counts. The gene calls are TRBV5-4 and TRBJ2-1, with a weak D call TRBD2 (6 bases). Germline CDR1 SGHNT, CDR2 YYREEE (reference sequence). Between the trimmed V and J ends, which lost 2 bases and 8 bases, there was a span of 14 bases. There are 14 residues in the CDR3. The CDR3 nucleotides read TGTGCCAGCAGCTTAACTAGCCATCGTCATGAGCAGTTCTTC. Translated, it gives CASSLTSHRHEQFF.

This clonotype was observed once. Since a much larger clone is just one base distant, this may be a read error. The chain couples TRBV5-1 to TRBJ2-7; 8 nucleotides line up with TRBD1. This CDR3 is 16 amino acids long. Germline V lookup: CDR1 SGHRS, CDR2 YFSETQ. The V segment lost 2 bases and the J segment 1 base; nucleotides outside the gene matches: 8. Here the CDR3 reads CASSLVGGQDSYEQYF. The CDR3 DNA follows: TGCGCCAGCAGCTTAGTTGGGGGACAGGATTCCTACGAGCAGTACTTC.

V usage is TRBV2 and J usage is TRBJ2-7; TRBD1 might be the D (5 bases). V shed 8 bases and J shed 6 bases, with 11 bases lying between them. Germline V gene lookup returns CDR1 SNHLY and CDR2 FYNNEI. This CDR3 region has 11 residues. CDR3 region: CASLGAREQYF. In DNA form, the CDR3 reads TGTGCCAGCCTTGGGGCTCGCGAGCAGTACTTC.

In its sample, this clonotype was seen many times. The gene calls are TRBV29-1 and TRBJ1-2; weak D call: TRBD1 (6 bases). This CDR3 comprises 15 residues. Trimming stripped 3 bases from V and 5 bases from J, with 19 bases between. Germline assignment: CDR1 SQVTM and CDR2 ANQGSEA. CDR3 amino acids: CSVDGAREGGYGYTF. In nucleotides, the CDR3 is TGCAGCGTTGACGGCGCCAGGGAAGGGGGGTATGGCTACACCTTC.

This chain joins TRBV29-1 and TRBJ2-3; TRBD1 is a possible D gene (6 bases). The CDR3 is 13 residues long. CDR1 and CDR2 (germline): SQVTM, ANQGSEA. The V and J ends lost 3 bases and 2 bases respectively, with 9 bases between them. The CDR3 here is CSVERGITDTQYF. The DNA of the CDR3 is TGCAGCGTTGAGAGGGGGATCACAGATACGCAGTATTTT.

The chain employs TRBV20-1 and TRBJ2-5; TRBD2 might be the D (6 bases). This CDR3 region has 17 residues. Germline V gene sequence: CDR1 DFQATT, CDR2 SNEGSKA (reference sequence). V dropped 2 bases and J dropped 5 bases, with 24 bases sitting between them. CDR3 coding DNA: TGCAGTGCTAGATCTAGCGCGAGGGGAATAGTAAAGGAGACCCAGTACTTC. The encoded protein is CSARSSARGIVKETQYF.

The table lists this clonotype with a few counts. The genes are TRBV5-1 and TRBJ1-2; D unclear. Trimming took 0 bases from V and 5 from J, leaving 8 bases between them. This CDR3 has 13 residues. CDR1 SGHRS and CDR2 YFSETQ come from the germline V gene. CDR3 protein: CASSLAPEYGYTF. The CDR3 region has the DNA TGCGCCAGCAGCTTGGCCCCGGAGTATGGCTACACCTTC.

V is TRBV4-1 and J is TRBJ2-2; D remains unclear. The CDR3 length is 14 residues. Germline assignment: CDR1 MGHRA and CDR2 YSYEKL. V lost 0 bases, J lost 5 bases, and 7 bases lay in between. The CDR3 nucleotides read TGCGCCAGCAGCCAAGAATATGGGACCGGGGAGCTGTTTTTT. Its translation is CASSQEYGTGELFF.

This clonotype was found a few times. This chain connects TRBV18 to TRBJ2-1; maybe TRBD1 (5 bases). The V and J ends lost 3 bases and 8 bases respectively, with 14 bases between them. This CDR3 contains 14 residues. Germline loops: CDR1 KGHSH, CDR2 LQKENI. The DNA for the CDR3 is TGTGCCAGCTCACCGAATTGGCAGGGTGATGAGCAGTTCTTC. This codes for CASSPNWQGDEQFF.

The V gene is TRBV7-9, the J gene TRBJ2-2, with 8 nucleotides matching TRBD2. This CDR3 spans 16 amino acids. J gave up 6 bases and V 6 bases, and 12 bases lay outside the gene matches. The germline V gene has CDR1 SEHNR and CDR2 FQNEAQ (reference sequence). The CDR3 region has the DNA TGTGCCAGCAGTCTTGGGTTAGCGGGATTGGCCGGGGAGCTGTTTTTT. This translates into CASSLGLAGLAGELFF.

The chain uses TRBV6-5 and TRBJ2-3; TRBD2 matches 11 bases. V was clipped by 0 bases and J by 11 bases; unmatched bases: 7. The CDR3 loop spans 15 amino acids. Germline CDR1 and CDR2: MNHEY and SVGAGI. The CDR3 here is CASSYSSGRAVGQYF. The CDR3, as DNA: TGTGCCAGCAGTTACTCTAGCGGGAGGGCCGTTGGGCAGTATTTT.

This rearrangement joins TRBV2 to TRBJ1-1, with 8 bases lining up with TRBD1. Looked up from germline, CDR1 is SNHLY and CDR2 is FYNNEI. V shed 6 bases, J shed 4 bases, and the junction held 4 bases outside the gene matches. The length of the CDR3 is 13 residues. The CDR3 sequence: CASRKGQATEAFF. CDR3 DNA: TGTGCCAGCAGGAAGGGACAGGCCACTGAAGCTTTCTTT.

This clonotype was counted at least ten times. The rearrangement links TRBV7-6 to TRBJ2-4; weak D call: TRBD1 (7 bases). The CDR3 is 13 residues long. Trimming stripped 5 bases from V and 13 bases from J, with 18 bases between. From germline, CDR1 is SGHVS and CDR2 FNYEAQ. The DNA for the CDR3 is TGTGCCAGCAGCCAAGGGGGCGGGATGGAGCAGTACTTC. Residues: CASSQGGGMEQYF.

The sample holds a few counts of this clonotype. The genes are TRBV2 and TRBJ1-1; 8 nucleotides match TRBD1. This CDR3 region has 13 residues. J was trimmed by 6 bases and V by 7 bases; bases with no gene match: 7. The germline CDR1 and CDR2 sequences are SNHLY and FYNNEI. The CDR3 loop reads CASIQTGGSEAFF. CDR3 in DNA: TGTGCCAGCATTCAAACAGGGGGTTCTGAAGCTTTCTTT.

This clonotype was detected a few times. V and J are TRBV29-1 and TRBJ1-2; D remains ambiguous. Trimming cost V 3 bases and J 7 bases, with 15 bases left between them. The CDR3 length is 13 residues. Germline V gene data show CDR1 as SQVTM and CDR2 as ANQGSEA. The CDR3, as DNA: TGCAGCGTTGAGCGGGGTCCTTCACGTGGCTACACCTTC. Protein sequence: CSVERGPSRGYTF. The entire variable domain, with the rest obtained from reference TRBV29-1 and TRBJ1-2, is as follows: SAVISQKPSRDICQRGTSLTIQCQVDSQVTMMFWYRQQPGQSLTLIATANQGSEATYESGFVIDKFPISRPNLTFSTLTVSNMSPEDSSIYLCSVERGPSRGYTFGSGTRLTVV.

The gene calls are TRBV12-3 or TRBV12-4 and TRBJ2-1; 7 bases fit TRBD2. The CDR3 extends over 14 amino acids. The J segment lost 5 bases and the V segment lost 4 bases, leaving 5 bases of the junction unmatched. CDR3 sequence: CASSSWRENNEQFF. The CDR3 DNA is TGTGCCAGCAGTTCCTGGCGGGAGAACAATGAGCAGTTCTTC.

This clonotype showed up just a few times. V and J are TRBV5-6 and TRBJ2-7; D is perhaps TRBD1 (5 bases). The V gene lost 0 bases and the J gene lost 0 bases, with 10 bases spanning the gap. Germline V gene lookup returns CDR1 SGHDT and CDR2 YYEEEE. The CDR3 loop spans 15 amino acids. The CDR3 spells CASSLDRRYSYEQYF. The CDR3 nucleotides read TGTGCCAGCAGCTTGGACAGGCGATACTCCTACGAGCAGTACTTC.

The rearrangement links TRBV12-3 or TRBV12-4 to TRBJ1-2, with D maybe TRBD1 (5 bases). The CDR3 covers 12 residues. The germline V and J ends were trimmed by 2 bases and 8 bases, with 9 bases remaining between them. CDR3 sequence reads: CASSLRYRGYTF. The CDR3 DNA reads as TGTGCCAGCAGTTTACGATACAGGGGCTACACCTTC.

This chain joins TRBV10-3 and TRBJ2-7; D may be TRBD1 (6 bases). This CDR3 is built from 15 residues. The ends were cut back, 3 bases at V and 0 bases at J, with 12 bases in the middle. Germline V gene data show CDR1 as ENHRY and CDR2 as SYGVKD. CDR3 loop: CAISDPRGISYEQYF. CDR3 nucleotide sequence: TGTGCCATCAGTGACCCGAGGGGGATCTCCTACGAGCAGTACTTC.

This clonotype was found many times. The chain is built from TRBV20-1 and TRBJ2-5; TRBD2 matches at 7 bases. Germline V gene sequence: CDR1 DFQATT, CDR2 SNEGSKA (reference sequence). The CDR3 totals 14 residues. V gave up 6 bases and J gave up 3 bases; unmatched junction bases: 10. As DNA, the CDR3 is TGCAGTGCCAGAAGTAGCGGGCGAAAAGAGACCCAGTACTTC. Residues: CSARSSGRKETQYF.

Remarks on this clonotype: A much larger clone differs from this one at a single base, so this may be a read error. The chain employs TRBV5-1 and TRBJ1-2; 8 bases line up with TRBD1. Unmatched junction bases numbered 15, after V lost 7 bases and J lost 4 bases. Per the germline V gene, CDR1 is SGHRS and CDR2 is YFSETQ. There are 16 residues in the CDR3. As DNA, the CDR3 is TGCGCCAGCGGCTCTAACGTGACAGGGGATTTCTATGGCTACACCTTC. Protein product: CASGSNVTGDFYGYTF.

This clonotype was seen a few times. The rearrangement uses TRBV6-5 and TRBJ1-2, with 8 bases identical to TRBD1. The ends lost 4 bases at V and 6 bases at J; junction bases unmatched: 4. The germline gives CDR1 MNHEY, CDR2 SVGAGI. The CDR3 consists of 13 residues. The CDR3 nucleotides are TGTGCCAGCAGTTGGGACAGGACACATGGCTACACCTTC. This translates into CASSWDRTHGYTF.

The chain carries TRBV18 and TRBJ1-1; maybe TRBD1 (5 bases). This CDR3 is built from 16 residues. The germline V gene encodes CDR1 KGHSH and CDR2 LQKENI. The V end lost 3 bases, the J end lost 0 bases, and 14 bases lay between the germline ends. CDR3 sequence (DNA): TGTGCCAGCTCACCTCGGGGAGGGGCGATGAACACTGAAGCTTTCTTT. Residues: CASSPRGGAMNTEAFF.

In this sample, this clonotype turned up a few times. The chain combines TRBV10-1 with TRBJ2-1; 9 bases agree with TRBD1. Losses at the gene ends were 2 bases for V and 5 bases for J; bases not matched to a gene: 4. The CDR3 contains 15 residues. The V gene's germline CDR1 is WNHNN and CDR2 SYGVQD (reference sequence). For the CDR3, the DNA is TGCGCCAGCAGTGAGACCGGGACAGGGAACAATGAGCAGTTCTTC. Translated: CASSETGTGNNEQFF.